This entry lists 29 T cell receptor beta chains sequenced from one sample in a study of T cell responses to AZD1222 COVID-19 vaccine. The table came from immunoSEQ multiplex PCR; TCRdb's copy has only in-frame clones and leaves some out. The sample has approximately 150,000 clones; 87% are singletons. Specimen: peripheral blood, collected 28 days after the second AZD1222 dose. These receptors originate from an adult who received the AZD1222 COVID-19 vaccine.

Only one count was recorded for this clone. The chain links TRBV12-3 or TRBV12-4 to TRBJ1-1; maybe TRBD1 (5 bases). V was pared by 5 bases and J by 3 bases, with 10 bases between. The CDR3 has 13 amino acids. Here the CDR3 reads CASSARGDTEAFF. DNA for the CDR3: TGTGCCAGCAGTGCGCGGGGGGACACTGAAGCTTTCTTT.

A few counts support this clone. V and J are TRBV2 and TRBJ2-7; TRBD2 might be the D (5 bases). Germline loops: CDR1 SNHLY, CDR2 FYNNEI. Trimming removed 8 bases at V and 0 bases at J, with 14 bases between. The CDR3 length is 14 residues. CDR3 in amino acids: CASSQDFSSYEQYF. The CDR3 DNA follows: TGTGCCAGCTCCCAGGACTTCAGCTCCTACGAGCAGTACTTC.

The chain has TRBV4-2 and TRBJ2-1; TRBD1 is a possible D gene (5 bases). CDR1 and CDR2 (germline): LGHNA, YNFKEQ. The CDR3 length is 16 residues. V lost 0 bases and J 6 bases, leaving 15 bases between the germline ends. CDR3 bases: TGTGCCAGCAGCCAAGATCTAGGGGATGGTGTCAATGAGCAGTTCTTC. This codes for CASSQDLGDGVNEQFF.

The V gene is TRBV4-1, the J gene TRBJ1-4; no clear D gene. In germline, CDR1 is MGHRA, CDR2 YSYEKL. The CDR3 has 11 amino acids. V gave up 0 bases and J gave up 10 bases, with 3 bases separating them. The CDR3 loop is CASSQDVKLFF. The CDR3 DNA is TGCGCCAGCAGCCAAGATGTAAAACTGTTTTTT.

The chain links TRBV5-1 to TRBJ2-2; possible D gene TRBD2, 6 bases. The germline V gene encodes CDR1 SGHRS and CDR2 YFSETQ. V was trimmed by 0 bases and J by 6 bases, leaving 9 bases between them. The CDR3 has 14 amino acids. The CDR3 reads CASSLEGGAGELFF. In DNA form, the CDR3 reads TGCGCCAGCAGCTTGGAAGGAGGGGCCGGGGAGCTGTTTTTT.

V and J are TRBV6-5 and TRBJ1-5, with unresolved D. The germline V gene encodes CDR1 MNHEY and CDR2 SVGAGI. Trimming removed 5 bases at V and 5 bases at J, with 10 bases between. The CDR3 runs to 13 residues. The CDR3 DNA follows: TGTGCCAGCAGTCCCACGCTCCATCAGCCCCAGCATTTT. Its translation is CASSPTLHQPQHF.

The genes are TRBV5-6 and TRBJ2-7; 8 bases are shared with TRBD2. In germline, CDR1 is SGHDT, CDR2 YYEEEE. V gave up 5 bases and J gave up 3 bases; unmatched junction bases: 13. This CDR3 comprises 16 residues. The CDR3, as DNA: TGTGCCAGCAGTAGTTTCGGGGGGGCGGAGGTCTACGAGCAGTACTTC. It codes for CASSSFGGAEVYEQYF.

The J gene is TRBJ2-7, the V gene TRBV19; D not resolved. Trimming removed 3 bases at V and 3 bases at J, with 12 bases between. CDR3 length: 14 amino acids. Germline V lookup: CDR1 LNHDA, CDR2 SQIVND (reference sequence). In nucleotides, the CDR3 is TGTGCCAGTAGTATGTCATCGGGCGGCTACGAGCAGTACTTC. Its protein is CASSMSSGGYEQYF.

This clone was seen a handful of times. The rearrangement uses TRBV5-6 and TRBJ1-2; D gene unclear. Germline CDR1 and CDR2: SGHDT and YYEEEE. The CDR3 loop spans 12 amino acids. V lost 3 bases and J lost 1, with 4 bases in between. The DNA of the CDR3 is TGTGCCAGCAGCTCGCTTAACTATGGCTACACCTTC. This translates into CASSSLNYGYTF.

In DNA, the CDR3 is TGCAGCGTGGGAACAGATAACACTGAAGCTTTCTTT. Its translation is CSVGTDNTEAFF. The genes are TRBV29-1 and TRBJ1-1, with D hard to call. V was trimmed by 6 bases and J by 2 bases, leaving 10 bases between them. This CDR3 region has 12 residues. Germline V gene data show CDR1 as SQVTM and CDR2 as ANQGSEA. Variable domain in full (rest from reference TRBV29-1 and TRBJ1-1): SAVISQKPSRDICQRGTSLTIQCQVDSQVTMMFWYRQQPGQSLTLIATANQGSEATYESGFVIDKFPISRPNLTFSTLTVSNMSPEDSSIYLCSVGTDNTEAFFGQGTRLTVV.

The V and J genes are TRBV11-2 and TRBJ2-1; TRBD2 agrees at 8 bases. The germline V gene has CDR1 SGHAT and CDR2 FQNNGV. J gave up 7 bases and V 4 bases, and 12 bases lay outside the gene matches. This CDR3 contains 16 residues. The CDR3 region has the DNA TGTGCCAGCAGCTCAGGCCCGGGGGGGGCTGGTAATGAGCAGTTCTTC. This translates into CASSSGPGGAGNEQFF. Looking up the rest from reference TRBV11-2 and TRBJ2-1 gives the full variable domain: EAGVAQSPRYKIIEKRQSVAFWCNPISGHATLYWYQQILGQGPKLLIQFQNNGVVDDSQLPKDRFSAERLKGVDSTLKIQPAKLEDSAVYLCASSSGPGGAGNEQFFGPGTRLTVL.

The chain uses TRBV27 and TRBJ2-7; 10 bases map to TRBD1. Germline V gene data show CDR1 as MNHEY and CDR2 as SMNVEV (reference sequence). The CDR3 contains 15 residues. With V trimmed by 6 bases and J by 1 base, 6 bases remained unmatched. CDR3 in DNA: TGTGCCAGCAGCCAGGGACAGGGGCGATCCTACGAGCAGTACTTC. Translation: CASSQGQGRSYEQYF.

The chain couples TRBV29-1 to TRBJ2-6, with TRBD1 as a possible D gene (5 bases). The CDR3 spans 14 residues. V dropped 6 bases and J dropped 0 bases, with 9 bases sitting between them. The germline V gene encodes CDR1 SQVTM and CDR2 ANQGSEA. The CDR3 region is CSVATGSGANVLTF. The CDR3, as DNA: TGCAGCGTCGCCACAGGCTCTGGGGCCAACGTCCTGACTTTC.

The gene calls are TRBV3-1 (or the pseudogene TRBV3-2) and TRBJ1-4; perhaps TRBD1 as D (6 bases). CDR3 length: 16 residues. Germline loops: CDR1 LGHDT, CDR2 YNNKEL (reference sequence). The germline V and J ends were trimmed by 5 bases and 4 bases, with 17 bases remaining between them. CDR3 residues: CASSSRLQGYNEKLFF. The CDR3 region has the DNA TGTGCCAGCAGCTCACGCCTACAGGGATATAATGAAAAACTGTTTTTT.

V usage is TRBV28 and J usage is TRBJ2-7; TRBD1 aligns across 8 bases. Germline CDR1 is MDHEN and CDR2 is SYDVKM. Losses at the gene ends were 6 bases for V and 5 bases for J; bases not matched to a gene: 3. This CDR3 contains 12 residues. For the CDR3, the DNA is TGTGCCAGCAGCAGGGGGCCGAACGAGCAGTACTTC. Residues: CASSRGPNEQYF.

The rearrangement joins TRBV5-1 to TRBJ1-1; TRBD1 might be the D (5 bases). The CDR3 runs 15 residues. Germline V CDR1 and CDR2: SGHRS, YFSETQ. Trimming pared 7 bases from V and 0 bases from J, leaving 16 bases between. The CDR3 DNA reads TGCGCCAGCTGGGGGGGTTTTGGCCTGAACACTGAAGCTTTCTTT. Amino acids: CASWGGFGLNTEAFF.

The chain uses TRBV6-1 and TRBJ1-2, with D unclear. Germline-derived CDR1 and CDR2 are MNHNS and SASEGT. The CDR3 is 13 amino acids. Trimming removed 2 bases from V and 6 bases from J, with 10 bases in between. CDR3 sequence: CASSEIMENGYTF. The CDR3 DNA reads as TGTGCCAGCAGTGAAATCATGGAAAATGGCTACACCTTC.

This rearrangement joins TRBV6-5 to TRBJ1-2; D might be TRBD1 (5 bases). The CDR3 covers 14 residues. Trimming left V 5 bases short and J 8 bases short, with 18 bases between. Per the germline V gene, CDR1 is MNHEY and CDR2 is SVGAGI. The CDR3 protein is CASSTRVVFRGYTF. In DNA form, the CDR3 reads TGTGCCAGCAGTACCAGGGTAGTCTTTCGGGGCTACACCTTC.

This clone came up once. The chain is built from TRBV7-9 and TRBJ2-7, with D possibly matching TRBD1 (6 bases). The CDR3 is made up of 16 amino acids. V was pared by 4 bases and J by 3 bases, with 19 bases between. Looked up from germline, CDR1 is SEHNR and CDR2 is FQNEAQ (reference sequence). The CDR3 here is CASSSETTGLNYEQYF. DNA for the CDR3: TGTGCCAGCAGCTCAGAGACCACAGGGCTTAACTACGAGCAGTACTTC.

The chain recombines TRBV6-2 or TRBV6-3 with TRBJ2-7; possible D gene TRBD2, 6 bases. CDR1 MNHEY and CDR2 SVGEGT come from the germline V gene. The CDR3 contains 15 residues. V lost 0 bases and J 10 bases, leaving 19 bases between the germline ends. CDR3 protein: CASSYSGTQLRDQYF. The CDR3 DNA reads TGTGCCAGCAGTTACTCTGGGACTCAACTACGGGACCAGTACTTC.

This sequence joins TRBV9 and TRBJ2-1; 10 bases map to TRBD2. In germline, CDR1 is SGDLS, CDR2 YYNGEE. Trimming cost V 4 bases and J 2 bases; bases outside gene matches: 12. CDR3 length: 18 residues. Here the CDR3 DNA reads TGTGCCAGCAGCCCCCTAGGTTGGAGCGGGGGGGCCTACAATGAGCAGTTCTTC. Protein product: CASSPLGWSGGAYNEQFF.

The rearrangement links TRBV19 to TRBJ1-5, with TRBD1 matching over 12 bases. The CDR3 loop spans 15 amino acids. With 7 bases clipped from V and 6 bases from J, the junction kept 7 bases outside the gene matches. Looked up from germline, CDR1 is LNHDA and CDR2 is SQIVND (reference sequence). As DNA, the CDR3 is TGTGCCAGTAAGGTGGGACAGGGGGCTTTTCAGCCCCAGCATTTT. This encodes CASKVGQGAFQPQHF. Supplemented by reference TRBV19 and TRBJ1-5, the full variable domain reads DGGITQSPKYLFRKEGQNVTLSCEQNLNHDAMYWYRQDPGQGLRLIYYSQIVNDFQKGDIAEGYSVSREKKESFPLTVTSAQKNPTAFYLCASKVGQGAFQPQHFGDGTRLSIL.

The genes are TRBV10-3 and TRBJ1-2, with no clear D. V dropped 2 bases and J dropped 8 bases, with 9 bases sitting between them. CDR1 and CDR2 from the germline V gene are ENHRY and SYGVKD. The CDR3 is 12 residues long. The CDR3, as DNA: TGTGCCATCAGTGAGGGTTCTTTAGGCTACACCTTC. Translated: CAISEGSLGYTF.

The J gene is TRBJ1-2, the V gene TRBV2; D unclear. Trimming removed 4 bases at V and 8 bases at J, with 5 bases between. CDR1 is SNHLY and CDR2 is FYNNEI in the germline V gene. This CDR3 has 10 residues. This chain's CDR3 is CASSVKGYTF. The CDR3 nucleotides are TGTGCCAGCAGTGTTAAAGGCTACACCTTC.

This clone turned up a few times. This sequence joins TRBV11-3 and TRBJ2-1, with 13 bases lining up with TRBD2. Germline CDR1 reads SGHNT; CDR2 reads YENEEA. CDR3 size: 16 residues. J gave up 7 bases and V 5 bases, and 8 bases lay outside the gene matches. This chain's CDR3 is CASSVPGLAGRNEQFF. CDR3 nucleotides: TGTGCCAGCAGCGTACCGGGACTAGCGGGGAGGAATGAGCAGTTCTTC. Looking up the rest from reference TRBV11-3 and TRBJ2-1 gives the full variable domain: EAGVVQSPRYKIIEKKQPVAFWCNPISGHNTLYWYLQNLGQGPELLIRYENEEAVDDSQLPKDRFSAERLKGVDSTLKIQPAELGDSAVYLCASSVPGLAGRNEQFFGPGTRLTVL.

This chain joins TRBV7-9 and TRBJ1-6; unclear D gene. This CDR3 region has 12 residues. V was clipped by 1 base and J by 10 bases, with 5 bases between them. Germline V gene data show CDR1 as SEHNR and CDR2 as FQNEAQ (reference sequence). Written as DNA, the CDR3 is TGTGCCAGCAGCTTAGATGGGTCACCCCTCCACTTT. As protein: CASSLDGSPLHF. Full variable domain (rest looked up from reference TRBV7-9 and TRBJ1-6): DTGVSQNPRHKITKRGQNVTFRCDPISEHNRLYWYRQTLGQGPEFLTYFQNEAQLEKSRLLSDRFSAERPKGSFSTLEIQRTEQGDSAMYLCASSLDGSPLHFGNGTRLTVT.

V usage is TRBV19 and J usage is TRBJ1-1; D might be TRBD1 (6 bases). Looked up from germline, CDR1 is LNHDA and CDR2 is SQIVND (reference sequence). V gave up 10 bases and J gave up 1 base, with 10 bases separating them. The length of the CDR3 is 12 residues. CDR3 amino acids: CATGVPNTEAFF. Here the CDR3 DNA reads TGTGCCACAGGGGTTCCGAACACTGAAGCTTTCTTT.

This clone was seen only a few times. The rearrangement uses TRBV7-8 and TRBJ1-1; 9 nucleotides align to TRBD1. The CDR3 is 14 residues long. V was pared by 6 bases and J by 1 base, with 3 bases of the junction left unmatched. Germline-derived CDR1 and CDR2 are SGHVS and FQNEAQ. CDR3 residues: CASRTGGENTEAFF. CDR3 sequence (DNA): TGTGCCAGCAGAACAGGGGGCGAGAACACTGAAGCTTTCTTT.

V usage is TRBV5-8 and J usage is TRBJ2-4, with D maybe TRBD1 (6 bases). Germline assignment: CDR1 SGHTS and CDR2 YDEGEE. The germline V and J ends were trimmed by 6 bases and 7 bases, with 14 bases remaining between them. This CDR3 comprises 13 residues. CDR3 region: CASKLQGVNIQYF. The CDR3, as DNA: TGTGCCAGCAAATTACAGGGCGTGAACATTCAGTACTTC. The variable domain in full, with the rest retrieved from reference TRBV5-8 and TRBJ2-4, is EAGVTQSPTHLIKTRGQQATLRCSPISGHTSVYWYQQALGLGLQFLLWYDEGEERNRGNFPPRFSGRQFPNYSSELNVNALELEDSALYLCASKLQGVNIQYFGAGTRLSVL.